Given below is one TCR beta chain in context. Its target is unknown. The whole isolated RNA underwent reverse transcription, so sequencing captured expressed TCRB transcripts. Sequencing was performed with immunoSEQ multiplex PCR; in TCRdb, only in-frame clones are kept and a portion is missing. Of 280,000 or so clones listed, 15% are singletons. Trimming removed 4 bases from V and 6 bases from J, with 11 bases in between. The CDR3 length is 13 residues. CDR1 and CDR2 from the germline V gene are SEHNR and FQNEAQ (reference sequence). One heparinised draw, averaging about 0.11 L, was taken per donor. Sorting produced populations that all topped 95% purity. This entry belongs to a study of beta chain features in type 1 diabetes. Turning to the study itself: All samples yielded over 95,000,000 examined sorted cells. Study-wide results and limits: More deletions and fewer insertions at VDJ junctions were seen in type 1 diabetes patients. Within each of all four CD4+ subsets, Type 1 diabetes patients had TCRB CDR3s that were moderately but significantly shorter.

Sequencing was carried out using naive CD4+ T cells from blood. The clonotype originates from a man younger than 35 with type 1 diabetes. The chain employs TRBV7-9 and TRBJ2-3; D is perhaps TRBD1 (6 bases). This CDR3 reads CASSSQGGDTQYF. CDR3 bases: TGTGCCAGCAGCTCACAGGGTGGGGATACGCAGTATTTT.